This T cell receptor (beta chain) came from a study of T cell repertoires in cytomegalovirus infection. Study overall: The public TCR beta signatures pointed to both CMV infection and matching HLA type. General study points: The cumulative frequency of public TCR beta families identified carriers of CMV plus the relevant HLA. Predominance within the ex vivo response was attributable to HLA-C-restricted CMV-specific TCR beta clonotypes.

This clonotype appeared many times. Its cognate antigen is unknown. The CDR3 is 16 residues long. V lost 7 bases, J lost 0 bases, and 16 bases lay in between. The germline gives CDR1 SGHVS, CDR2 FQNEAQ. TCRdb re-derived calls from the reads in MiXCR, one entry per CDR3 protein. The top ten clones hold more than 8.5% of a sample with roughly 500,000 distinct CDR3 sequences, roughly 12% of them seen once. The rearrangement uses TRBV7-8 and TRBJ2-1; D is unclear. The sequencing input was PBMCs. The receptor was derived from a human donor in good health (CMV status not recorded). Some clones in this sample may be carry-over from other donors' samples. The CDR3 DNA reads as TGTGCCAGCAACCTTGCCCAGGCGAGCTCCTACAATGAGCAGTTCTTC. As protein: CASNLAQASSYNEQFF.